These 21 T cell receptor beta chains share one sample of origin, sequenced in a study of cytomegalovirus exposure and HLA in healthy donors. PCR employed 60 Vbeta and 13 Jbeta primers. TCRdb's copy holds only in-frame clones and misses some; the assay was immunoSEQ multiplex PCR. The data show just over 150,000 clones, nearly 80% seen once. The material sequenced was PBMCs. The receptors here all came from a middle-aged woman in good health and CMV-seronegative.

This chain connects TRBV25-1 to TRBJ2-7, with unresolved D. The CDR3 contains 13 residues. Trimming removed 7 bases at V and 1 base at J, with 11 bases between. CDR1 and CDR2 (germline): MGHDK, SYGVNS. The CDR3 region has the DNA TGTGCCAGCACCCGTGCAGGTTCCTACGAGCAGTACTTC. Translated: CASTRAGSYEQYF.

CDR3 in amino acids: CASRQGAYNEQFF. For the CDR3, the DNA is TGTGCCAGTAGACAGGGGGCATACAATGAGCAGTTCTTC. The rearrangement joins TRBV19 to TRBJ2-1, with 9 nucleotides matching TRBD1. The V and J ends lost 6 bases and 4 bases, in that order; junction bases with no gene match: 1. Germline V CDR1 and CDR2: LNHDA, SQIVND (reference sequence). The CDR3 runs to 13 residues.

The chain carries TRBV6-6 and TRBJ2-2; D might be TRBD1 (6 bases). The CDR3 contains 14 residues. The V end lost 7 bases, the J end lost 4 bases, and 13 bases lay between the germline ends. Per the germline V gene, CDR1 is MNHNY and CDR2 is SVGAGI (reference sequence). The CDR3 protein is CASTNKQGTGELFF. The CDR3 DNA reads TGTGCCAGCACCAATAAACAGGGCACCGGGGAGCTGTTTTTT.

This chain connects TRBV28 to TRBJ1-5, with 8 bases fitting TRBD1. Trimming at V came to 6 bases and at J to 2 bases, leaving 6 bases not matched to a gene. The CDR3 extends over 15 amino acids. Looked up from germline, CDR1 is MDHEN and CDR2 is SYDVKM. Written as DNA, the CDR3 is TGTGCCAGCAGGCTTATGACAGGGGGCAATCAGCCCCAGCATTTT. This encodes CASRLMTGGNQPQHF.

The genes are TRBV28 and TRBJ1-2; D unresolved. The CDR3 totals 12 residues. The ends were cut back, 8 bases at V and 0 bases at J, with 7 bases in the middle. The germline V gene has CDR1 MDHEN and CDR2 SYDVKM. The CDR3 loop reads CASWATNYGYTF. The CDR3 DNA is TGTGCCAGCTGGGCCACTAACTATGGCTACACCTTC.

The chain combines TRBV7-9 with TRBJ2-2, with D possibly being TRBD2 (6 bases). V was cut by 5 bases and J by 8 bases, with 21 bases left in between. The CDR3 sequence is 16 residues long. Per germline, CDR1 SEHNR and CDR2 FQNEAQ (reference sequence). The chain's CDR3 is CASSLSGTPTQGELFF. Here the CDR3 DNA reads TGTGCCAGCAGCCTGAGTGGGACTCCCACCCAGGGGGAGCTGTTTTTT.

The rearrangement uses TRBV12-5 and TRBJ2-5; tentative D call: TRBD2 (7 bases). The V end was cut by 6 bases, the J end by 5 bases, with 16 bases between. Germline CDR1 reads LGHNT; CDR2 reads FRNRAP. This CDR3 is built from 14 residues. The CDR3 nucleotides read TGTGCTAGTGGCGGGGAGGGGGTCAACGAGACCCAGTACTTC. Its protein is CASGGEGVNETQYF.

V is TRBV6-5 and J is TRBJ1-2; 9 bases align to TRBD1. The germline gives CDR1 MNHEY, CDR2 SVGAGI. The CDR3 loop spans 15 amino acids. With V trimmed by 6 bases and J by 2 bases, 7 bases remained unmatched. The CDR3 DNA reads as TGTGCCAGCAGCCAGACAGGGGGTGGGAACTATGGCTACACCTTC. Protein: CASSQTGGGNYGYTF.

This clone was recorded only once. V gene TRBV7-7 combines with J gene TRBJ2-3; possible D gene TRBD2, 7 bases. V dropped 1 base and J dropped 8 bases, with 13 bases sitting between them. The CDR3 loop spans 14 amino acids. Per the germline V gene, CDR1 is SSHAT and CDR2 is FNYEAQ (reference sequence). This CDR3 reads CASSLGGGASTQYF. DNA of the CDR3: TGTGCCAGCAGCTTAGGAGGGGGGGCCTCTACGCAGTATTTT.

This chain links TRBV9 with TRBJ2-1, with D unresolved. CDR3 size: 16 residues. Trimming left V 0 bases short and J 3 bases short, with 13 bases between. Germline lookup yields CDR1 SGDLS and CDR2 YYNGEE. The CDR3 DNA is TGTGCCAGCAGCGTAGAGTCGGCCGCAGGCTACAATGAGCAGTTCTTC. Its translation: CASSVESAAGYNEQFF.

This chain joins TRBV5-1 and TRBJ2-7; 9 bases align to TRBD2. Trimming at V came to 2 bases and at J to 2 bases, leaving 5 bases not matched to a gene. CDR1 SGHRS and CDR2 YFSETQ come from the germline V gene. There are 15 residues in the CDR3. The CDR3 sequence: CASSLVAGETYEQYF. CDR3 coding DNA: TGCGCCAGCAGCTTAGTAGCGGGGGAGACCTACGAGCAGTACTTC.

The chain combines TRBV2 with TRBJ2-7; 8 bases match TRBD1. CDR3 length: 14 amino acids. CDR1 and CDR2 (germline): SNHLY, FYNNEI. V shed 6 bases, J shed 2 bases, and the junction held 6 bases outside the gene matches. The CDR3 bases are TGTGCCAGCAGGGACAGGGAAATCACCTACGAGCAGTACTTC. It yields the protein CASRDREITYEQYF.

The chain carries TRBV6-5 and TRBJ1-5; 8 nucleotides line up with TRBD1. With 6 bases clipped from V and 6 bases from J, the junction kept 7 bases outside the gene matches. The CDR3 has 14 residues. The germline V gene encodes CDR1 MNHEY and CDR2 SVGAGI. CDR3 nucleotide sequence: TGTGCCAGCAGACCGACAGGGGAGAGTCAGCCCCAGCATTTT. This codes for CASRPTGESQPQHF.

This chain connects TRBV10-3 to TRBJ1-5; 9 positions agree with TRBD1. The germline gives CDR1 ENHRY, CDR2 SYGVKD. V shed 6 bases, J shed 6 bases, and the junction held 6 bases outside the gene matches. CDR3 size: 14 residues. The CDR3 sequence: CAIRAGQGGQPQHF. Here the CDR3 DNA reads TGTGCCATCAGAGCGGGACAGGGAGGTCAGCCCCAGCATTTT.

The chain employs TRBV19 and TRBJ2-3; perhaps TRBD2 as D (6 bases). V was clipped by 3 bases and J by 0 bases, with 13 bases between them. Germline CDR1 reads LNHDA; CDR2 reads SQIVND (reference sequence). The CDR3 consists of 16 residues. DNA for the CDR3: TGTGCCAGTAGTATGGTAGGCGGGACTAGCACAGATACGCAGTATTTT. Translating it yields CASSMVGGTSTDTQYF.

A remark on this clone: One end of the junction fails to match germline, which may point to a read error. The gene calls are TRBV10-3 and TRBJ1-1, with 9 bases lining up with TRBD1. Germline CDR1 reads ENHRY; CDR2 reads SYGVKD. This CDR3 contains 15 residues. CDR3 DNA: TGTGCCGTCAGGACAGGGGTCTTCATGAACACTGAAGCTTTCTTT. This encodes CAVRTGVFMNTEAFF.

This clone was seen only once. The V and J genes are TRBV5-6 and TRBJ2-2; D may be TRBD1 (6 bases). Germline V lookup: CDR1 SGHDT, CDR2 YYEEEE. Trimming shortened V by 4 bases and J by 1 base, and 17 bases separated the two germline ends. The CDR3 covers 17 residues. CDR3: CASSPDRTLVNTGELFF. In DNA form, the CDR3 reads TGTGCCAGCAGCCCCGACAGGACCCTCGTGAACACCGGGGAGCTGTTTTTT.

This chain joins TRBV7-6 and TRBJ1-3; 9 positions agree with TRBD1. The V gene's germline CDR1 is SGHVS and CDR2 FNYEAQ. V was pared by 6 bases and J by 0 bases, with 9 bases of the junction left unmatched. This CDR3 has 17 residues. The CDR3 reads CASSRTGTGSSGNTIYF. CDR3 DNA sequence: TGTGCCAGCAGTCGCACCGGGACAGGGAGCTCTGGAAACACCATATATTTT.

The V and J genes are TRBV5-5 and TRBJ2-3, with 7 bases identical to TRBD2. The V gene's germline CDR1 is SGHKS and CDR2 YYEKEE (reference sequence). The CDR3 consists of 15 residues. Trimming removed 3 bases from V and 3 bases from J; junction bases left unmatched: 7. CDR3 sequence (DNA): TGTGCCAGCAGCTCCCTTTGGGGGGGAACAGATACGCAGTATTTT. Its translation: CASSSLWGGTDTQYF.

The gene calls are TRBV28 and TRBJ2-1; 15 positions match TRBD2. V shed 6 bases and J 10 bases; nucleotides not matched to a gene: 7. Germline V lookup: CDR1 MDHEN, CDR2 SYDVKM. The CDR3 has 15 residues. The CDR3 spells CASSLGLAGGREQFF. The CDR3, as DNA: TGTGCCAGCAGCCTCGGACTAGCGGGGGGGCGGGAGCAGTTCTTC.

The chain carries TRBV19 and TRBJ2-2, with D possibly matching TRBD1 (5 bases). CDR1 is LNHDA and CDR2 is SQIVND in the germline V gene (reference sequence). CDR3 length: 15 residues. The ends were cut back, 9 bases at V and 4 bases at J, with 18 bases in the middle. CDR3 sequence: CASNKLTAPTGELFF. In nucleotides, the CDR3 is TGTGCCAGCAACAAATTGACAGCTCCCACCGGGGAGCTGTTTTTT.